This T cell receptor beta chain appears in the sequencing data of a study of regulatory T cells in long-lasting Graves disease (dated by TCRdb to 2020 to 2023). Looking at the study overall: Patients with newly diagnosed Graves' disease had been on antithyroid drugs for under 3 months. Persistent Graves' disease patients were compared with newly diagnosed Graves' disease patients by peripheral blood TCR sequencing and RNA sequencing. A total of about 33 samples underwent TCR sequencing, from around 13 patients with persistent Graves' disease and 20 or so patients with newly diagnosed Graves' disease. The study took place in China and was registered as a clinical trial.

The intended sense of this specimen's time point label: newly diagnosed GD, antithyroid drugs for less than 3 months. For both TCR sequencing and RNA sequencing, RNA was extracted from PBMCs in TRIzol. Graves' disease was diagnosed according to American Thyroid Association guidelines. Patients were recruited from an endocrinology department in Xi'an, China. From each patient, around 9 milliliters of peripheral blood was collected into an EDTA anticoagulant tube. Ficoll Paque Plus density gradient separation was used to isolate PBMCs, and no further T cell sorting was done. An Agilent 2100 Bioanalyzer and agarose gel were used to check RNA quality, while a NanoDrop 2000 measured RNA concentration. Note on this clonotype: No cognate antigen has been identified for it. No base quality information exists; no much larger clone differs at one position.

Findings and caveats that apply to the study as a whole: Preferential use of TRBV28, TRBJ1-2 and TRBJ2-5 was observed in persistent disease, whereas TRBV20-1 and TRBJ2-1 were favored in newly diagnosed disease. More public clonotypes were shared among persistent patients (roughly 2,700) than among newly diagnosed patients (966). Persistent Graves' disease patients showed lower TCR Shannon entropy and fewer highly expanded clones than newly diagnosed patients, suggesting clonal expansion. The study examined only peripheral blood because the primary lesion, thyroid tissue, could not be accessed. Only the TCR beta chain was sequenced and analyzed. As a limitation, the authors acknowledged that the small sample size may reduce accuracy.

The receptor library was made with multiplex PCR. The sequencer listed for this sample is Illumina HiSeq 4000. TCR beta libraries were built with iRepertoire HTBI primers and Arm-PCR amplification of CDR3 regions. Gel purification was performed on PCR products prior to sequencing. The original methods were these. Across samples, fewer than 70 TRBV and 13 to 15 TRBJ segments were identified and used for gene usage analysis of CDR3 amino acid clonotypes. COPE and FqMerger were used to merge filtered high-quality paired reads into contigs. BLAST was used to align contigs to IMGT TRBV, TRBD and TRBJ reference genes, and CDR3 was defined according to IMGT. Any clonotype with a frequency above 0.1% was counted as a highly expanded clone. Repertoire diversity was measured by Shannon entropy, and V-J evenness by the Gini coefficient. Clonotypes shared by more than one individual were considered public. TCRdb reprocessing: public reads trimmed at Q25 with fastp, clones called with MiXCR, in-frame beta chains kept. Here each entry gathers all rows of one CDR3 protein and keeps the most common genes and DNA. These V and J calls derive from TCRdb rather than the authors' analysis. Present in this sample are about 400,000 distinct CDR3 sequences, roughly a sixth of which were seen just once. In total, the top ten clones hold over 20% of the sample.

Germline trimming amounts to 4 bases on V and 2 bases on J, with 8 as the count of junction bases outside the gene matches. The CDR3, from cysteine to phenylalanine, totals 15 residues. The retained sequence is limited to the CDR3, 45 bases, with the frame set at the first base. The germline V gene provides CDR1 SGHRS and CDR2 YFSETQ. The material was peripheral blood mononuclear cells (PBMCs), obtained at new diagnosis, from a patient treated with antithyroid drugs. The V and J genes are TRBV5-1 and TRBJ2-5; 7 middle bases align to TRBD1. The TCR originated in a female donor with Graves disease. The CDR3 reads as follows: CASSTIQGPQETQYF. The sequence in DNA is TGCGCCAGCAGCACCATACAGGGGCCGCAAGAGACCCAGTACTTC.